Listed here are 20 T cell receptor beta chains from one sample, sequenced in a study of Graves' ophthalmopathy and Graves' hyperthyroidism. The authors amplified TCR beta CDR3 regions, and they did so from RNA transcripts for repertoire sequencing. The first-round RT-PCR employed HTBI primers together with the Qiagen OneStep RT-PCR kit. A multiplex PCR was then performed as the second round. From the multiplex PCR reads, TCRdb called clonotypes with MiXCR, one entry per CDR3 protein. The data hold about 48,000 distinct CDR3 sequences, with 50% observed a single time. The sample was peripheral blood. The receptors come from an adult man with Graves' ophthalmopathy.

The chain links TRBV7-9 to TRBJ2-7, with TRBD2 matching over 7 bases. The CDR3 consists of 15 residues. J gave up 2 bases and V 1 base, and 5 bases lay outside the gene matches. Germline loops: CDR1 SEHNR, CDR2 FQNEAQ (reference sequence). The CDR3, as DNA: TGTGCCAGCAGCTTAGATCAGCGGGAAACCTACGAGCAGTACTTC. Its protein is CASSLDQRETYEQYF.

V usage is TRBV18 and J usage is TRBJ2-5; 8 nucleotides align to TRBD2. There are 17 residues in the CDR3. V shed 2 bases and J 1 base; nucleotides not matched to a gene: 9. Germline assignment: CDR1 KGHSH and CDR2 LQKENI. The CDR3 DNA reads TGTGCCAGCTCACCATTCGGGCGGGGGGCCGGCCAAGAGACCCAGTACTTC. This gives the protein CASSPFGRGAGQETQYF. Drawing the rest from reference TRBV18 and TRBJ2-5, the complete variable domain is NAGVMQNPRHLVRRRGQEARLRCSPMKGHSHVYWYRQLPEEGLKFMVYLQKENIIDESGMPKERFSAEFPKEGPSILRIQQVVRGDSAAYFCASSPFGRGAGQETQYFGPGTRLLVL.

This clonotype was picked up many times. This sequence joins TRBV6-5 and TRBJ2-7; 9 bases line up with TRBD1. Germline V gene data show CDR1 as MNHEY and CDR2 as SVGAGI. CDR3 length: 15 amino acids. V dropped 5 bases and J dropped 5; count of bases not matched to a gene: 10. The DNA of the CDR3 is TGTGCCAGCAGTGGTGAGGGACAGGGAATGGACGAGCAGTACTTC. It yields the protein CASSGEGQGMDEQYF.

This clonotype was seen at least ten times. The gene calls are TRBV6-5 and TRBJ2-1, with TRBD2 identical over 10 bases. The CDR3 runs 14 residues. The germline V gene encodes CDR1 MNHEY and CDR2 SVGAGI. J gave up 8 bases and V 7 bases, and 8 bases lay outside the gene matches. CDR3 region: CASKSGLAMDEQFF. In nucleotides, the CDR3 is TGTGCCAGCAAATCGGGACTAGCGATGGATGAGCAGTTCTTC.

This clonotype occurred once. The chain couples TRBV7-3 to TRBJ2-1; D unclear. Germline loops: CDR1 SGHTA, CDR2 FQGTGA. V was cut by 3 bases and J by 5 bases, with 11 bases left in between. CDR3 length: 14 amino acids. As DNA, the CDR3 is TGTGCCAGCAGCTTGGGCCAGGCTAACAATGAGCAGTTCTTC. It specifies CASSLGQANNEQFF.

This clonotype was seen once. The junction and the germline gene differ at one end; a read error may be behind it. J is TRBJ2-4 and V is TRBV25-1; TRBD1 agrees at 10 bases. Germline lookup yields CDR1 MGHDK and CDR2 SYGVNS. There are 15 residues in the CDR3. The CDR3 region is CASSEWGQGPGILYF. CDR3 in DNA: TGTGCCAGCAGTGAATGGGGACAGGGGCCGGGCATTCTGTACTTC.

This clonotype was detected many times. This rearrangement joins TRBV7-9 to TRBJ2-3, with D unclear. This CDR3 is 15 amino acids long. Germline V gene lookup returns CDR1 SEHNR and CDR2 FQNEAQ (reference sequence). V was trimmed by 1 base and J by 0 bases, leaving 8 bases between them. CDR3 DNA: TGTGCCAGCAGCTTAGGTCGGCGGAGCACAGATACGCAGTATTTT. This gives the protein CASSLGRRSTDTQYF.

This sequence joins TRBV7-3 and TRBJ2-1; TRBD1 might be the D (5 bases). The J call is in doubt because the DNA end fits TRBJ2-5 better. Germline CDR1 is SGHTA and CDR2 is FQGTGA. The CDR3 spans 14 residues. The CDR3 protein is CASSSGHPQETQYF. CDR3 in DNA: TGTGCCAGCAGCAGTGGACACCCCCAAGAGACCCAGTACTTC.

This clonotype has just one count. As the CDR3 is not closed by the conserved phenylalanine or tryptophan, this likely results from a read error. The chain employs TRBV4-1 and TRBJ2-2, with 7 bases matching TRBD1. CDR3 length equals 15 residues. Germline V gives CDR1 MGHRA, CDR2 YSYEKL. The CDR3 reads CASSHAGGNTGELFI. The CDR3 nucleotides read TGTGCCAGCAGCCACGCAGGGGGGAACACCGGGGAGCTGTTTATT.

This clonotype was seen repeatedly, ten times or more. Written as DNA, the CDR3 is TGTGCCAGCAGCTTAGAGGGCACCGGGGAGCTGTTTTTT. The encoded protein is CASSLEGTGELFF. The chain combines TRBV11-3 with TRBJ2-2; D uncertain. V lost 0 bases, J lost 4 bases, and 3 bases lay in between. Germline V gene sequence: CDR1 SGHNT, CDR2 YENEEA. The CDR3 loop spans 13 amino acids.

Of note for this clonotype: This may be a read error: a much more frequent sequence differs by one nucleotide. Because it lacks the conserved phenylalanine or tryptophan at the end, this CDR3 is likely a read error. The V and J genes are TRBV3-1 and TRBJ1-1, with D perhaps matching TRBD1 (5 bases). The CDR3 is 16 residues long. Deletions cut 4 bases from V and 1 base from J, with 16 bases between. Looked up from germline, CDR1 is LGHDT and CDR2 is YNNKEL (reference sequence). CDR3 amino acids: CASSLNGRDGNTEAFS. The CDR3 DNA sequence: TGTGCCAGCAGCCTCAACGGCAGGGACGGGAACACTGAAGCTTTCTCT.

This chain links TRBV20-1 with TRBJ2-7; 10 positions match TRBD1. CDR1 and CDR2 from the germline V gene are DFQATT and SNEGSKA (reference sequence). V lost 5 bases, J lost 9 bases, and 13 bases stayed unmatched. This CDR3 region has 14 residues. The CDR3 nucleotides are TGCAGTGCTCAAACCGGGACAGGGGTAATAGGGCAGTACTTC. The encoded protein is CSAQTGTGVIGQYF.

This clonotype was recorded at least ten times. The genes are TRBV7-2 and TRBJ2-5; 13 bases agree with TRBD2. From germline, CDR1 is SGHTA and CDR2 FQGNSA. Unmatched junction bases numbered 5, after V lost 5 bases and J lost 5 bases. The CDR3 totals 15 residues. CDR3 in DNA: TGTGCCAGCAGCAAACCGACTAGCGGGGGGGAGACCCAGTACTTC. Its protein is CASSKPTSGGETQYF.

Only one count was recorded for this clonotype. The V and J genes are TRBV5-1 and TRBJ1-5; 11 bases map to TRBD1. The germline V gene encodes CDR1 SGHRS and CDR2 YFSETQ. This CDR3 is 14 amino acids long. V lost 3 bases to trimming and J lost 7 bases; unmatched junction nucleotides: 3. As DNA, the CDR3 is TGCGCCAGCAGCTCAGGGACAGGGGGACAGCCCCAGCATTTT. This gives the protein CASSSGTGGQPQHF.

This clonotype was picked up many times. The rearrangement joins TRBV11-3 to TRBJ2-1; D remains unclear. V lost 0 bases, J lost 10 bases, and 7 bases lay in between. The CDR3 has 12 amino acids. Germline V lookup: CDR1 SGHNT, CDR2 YENEEA. In DNA, the CDR3 is TGTGCCAGCAGCTTAGATATGGAAGAGCAGTTCTTC. It is translated as CASSLDMEEQFF.

This chain uses TRBV25-1 with TRBJ2-1; D unclear. CDR1 and CDR2 from the germline V gene are MGHDK and SYGVNS. V lost 9 bases to trimming and J lost 0 bases, with 9 bases between them. CDR3 length: 13 amino acids. The CDR3 DNA reads as TGTGCCAGTTCAATAACCTCCTACAATGAGCAGTTCTTC. Translated: CASSITSYNEQFF.

The rearrangement joins TRBV2 to TRBJ1-2; 9 positions match TRBD1. Germline CDR1 reads SNHLY; CDR2 reads FYNNEI. The CDR3 is made up of 16 amino acids. V lost 5 bases, J lost 5 bases, and 12 bases stayed unmatched. The CDR3: CASSLNGQGQGYGYTF. The DNA of the CDR3 is TGTGCCAGCAGTTTAAACGGACAGGGGCAGGGGTATGGCTACACCTTC.

J is TRBJ2-1 and V is TRBV20-1; D perhaps matches TRBD1 (6 bases). Germline CDR1 is DFQATT and CDR2 is SNEGSKA (reference sequence). The CDR3 is 15 residues long. Trimming shortened V by 0 bases and J by 5 bases, and 14 bases separated the two germline ends. The CDR3 DNA reads as TGCAGTGCTAGAGATTTTGGACAGATCAACAATGAGCAGTTCTTC. Translated: CSARDFGQINNEQFF.

The chain couples TRBV19 to TRBJ1-6; D unresolved. The CDR3 is 15 amino acids. V was pared by 9 bases and J by 7 bases, with 19 bases between. Germline CDR1 and CDR2: LNHDA and SQIVND (reference sequence). In DNA form, the CDR3 reads TGTGCCAGCAGACCGAACCGCCAAGTGAATTCACCCCTCCACTTT. It specifies CASRPNRQVNSPLHF. Based on the CDR3 plus reference TRBV19 and TRBJ1-6, the full variable domain is DGGITQSPKYLFRKEGQNVTLSCEQNLNHDAMYWYRQDPGQGLRLIYYSQIVNDFQKGDIAEGYSVSREKKESFPLTVTSAQKNPTAFYLCASRPNRQVNSPLHFGNGTRLTVT.

This clonotype has only one observation. The gene calls are TRBV2 and TRBJ2-2, with 8 bases identical to TRBD1. There are 13 residues in the CDR3. CDR1 and CDR2 (germline): SNHLY, FYNNEI. V was pared by 9 bases and J by 0 bases, with 0 bases of the junction left unmatched. CDR3 bases: TGTGCCAGACAGGGGGCGAACACCGGGGAGCTGTTTTTT. It translates to CARQGANTGELFF.